What follows are 10 T cell receptor beta chains derived from one specimen sequenced in a study of blood T cell repertoires in COVID-19. Only in-frame clones appear in the TCRdb table, and some are missing; sequencing was by immunoSEQ multiplex PCR. The sample has 150,000 to 180,000 clones; 70% to 85% are singletons. What was sequenced was peripheral blood. These TCRs come from a woman between 45 and 60 years old with acute or convalescent COVID-19.

This clone appeared many times. This chain joins TRBV11-3 and TRBJ2-1; weak D call: TRBD1 (7 bases). Trimming removed 3 bases at V and 8 bases at J, with 11 bases between. Per the germline V gene, CDR1 is SGHNT and CDR2 is YENEEA. The CDR3 consists of 13 residues. This CDR3 is CASSLEGADEQFF. The DNA of the CDR3 is TGTGCCAGCAGCTTGGAGGGGGCCGATGAGCAGTTCTTC.

The chain employs TRBV6-2 or TRBV6-3 and TRBJ1-3; no firm D call. The CDR3 contains 17 residues. Germline V lookup: CDR1 MNHEY, CDR2 SVGEGT. Trimming took off 6 bases at V and 3 bases at J, with 21 bases between the two ends. The CDR3 sequence is CASSLNRRAGIGNTIYF. DNA for the CDR3: TGTGCCAGCAGCCTAAATCGGCGCGCCGGGATTGGAAACACCATATATTTT.

Only one count was recorded for this clone. The chain is built from TRBV12-3 or TRBV12-4 and TRBJ2-7; D is possibly TRBD2 (5 bases). This CDR3 is built from 13 residues. V gave up 3 bases and J gave up 0 bases, with 6 bases separating them. DNA for the CDR3: TGTGCCAGCAGTTTTGGGAGCTCCTACGAGCAGTACTTC. As protein: CASSFGSSYEQYF.

This clone was counted a few times. The chain uses TRBV5-1 and TRBJ2-7, with 8 bases that match TRBD1. Germline CDR1 and CDR2: SGHRS and YFSETQ. This CDR3 has 14 residues. V dropped 4 bases and J dropped 5; count of bases not matched to a gene: 8. The CDR3 is CASSGDRGEHEQYF. The CDR3 nucleotides read TGCGCCAGCAGCGGCGACAGGGGAGAACACGAGCAGTACTTC.

The DNA for the CDR3 is TGTGCCAGCAGCTTAGGTCGGGGGGGAGGGCCCTACGAGCAGTACTTC. Translating gives CASSLGRGGGPYEQYF. V is TRBV11-2 and J is TRBJ2-7; TRBD2 aligns across 8 bases. Germline V CDR1 and CDR2: SGHAT, FQNNGV. CDR3 length: 16 amino acids. The V and J ends lost 1 base and 2 bases, in that order; junction bases with no gene match: 7.

The chain uses TRBV2 and TRBJ1-1; possibly TRBD1 for D (5 bases). V lost 6 bases to trimming and J lost 2 bases, with 16 bases between them. The germline CDR1 and CDR2 sequences are SNHLY and FYNNEI. This CDR3 region has 15 residues. CDR3 loop: CASRPARGQNTEAFF. CDR3 nucleotide sequence: TGTGCCAGCAGGCCTGCCCGCGGACAAAACACTGAAGCTTTCTTT.

The V call is TRBV4-3, the J call TRBJ1-4, with D unresolved. The CDR3 runs to 16 residues. V shed 0 bases and J shed 4 bases, with 12 bases lying between them. CDR1 and CDR2 (germline): LGHNA, YSLEER. CDR3 region: CASSQDPGRDNEKLFF. CDR3 in DNA: TGCGCCAGCAGCCAAGACCCCGGGAGGGATAATGAAAAACTGTTTTTT.

The chain links TRBV4-2 to TRBJ2-1, with 7 bases lining up with TRBD1. The J segment lost 0 bases and the V segment lost 4 bases, leaving 9 bases of the junction unmatched. CDR3 length: 17 amino acids. The germline V gene encodes CDR1 LGHNA and CDR2 YNFKEQ. CDR3 DNA: TGTGCCAGCAGCCGACAGGGACAGTTAAGCTCCTACAATGAGCAGTTCTTC. It encodes CASSRQGQLSSYNEQFF.

This clone was picked up one time. This chain connects TRBV6-2 or TRBV6-3 to TRBJ2-7; D might be TRBD1 (5 bases). Per germline, CDR1 MNHEY and CDR2 SVGEGT. V lost 2 bases to trimming and J lost 3 bases, with 5 bases between them. This CDR3 region has 12 residues. CDR3 residues: CASSYQGYEQYF. The CDR3 DNA follows: TGTGCCAGCAGTTACCAGGGCTACGAGCAGTACTTC.

The rearrangement uses TRBV3-1 (or the pseudogene TRBV3-2) and TRBJ2-2, with unresolved D. The V end was cut by 1 base, the J end by 6 bases, with 6 bases between. This CDR3 is 13 amino acids long. CDR1 and CDR2 from the germline V gene are LGHDT and YNNKEL (reference sequence). CDR3 coding DNA: TGTGCCAGCAGCCAAGTCTCCGCCGGGGAGCTGTTTTTT. Its protein product is CASSQVSAGELFF.